Below are 19 T cell receptor beta chains sequenced from a single sample in a study of T-cell reconstitution after alpha-beta-depleted transplantation in children. As it was prepared, the TCRbeta library received unique molecular identifiers. TCRdb called the PCR reads again in MiXCR, with one record for every CDR3 protein. The sample carries 500,000 to 600,000 distinct CDR3 sequences, approximately 32% recorded once. This material consisted of PBMCs from the stem cell graft donor, taken from the stem cell graft. All receptors derive from a human donor who donated a stem cell graft to a child with aplastic anemia.

This clonotype has just one count. One end of the junction fails to match germline, which may point to a read error. V gene TRBV28 combines with J gene TRBJ1-1; unclear D gene. CDR1 is MDHEN and CDR2 is SYDVKM in the germline V gene. This CDR3 region has 17 residues. CDR3 nucleotide sequence: TGTGCCAGCCCACCCTCGACGATCTCAGGACGGTTCACTAAAGCTTTCTTT. Protein product: CASPPSTISGRFTKAFF. The full variable domain, completed using reference TRBV28 and TRBJ1-1, is DVKVTQSSRYLVKRTGEKVFLECVQDMDHENMFWYRQDPGLGLRLIYFSYDVKMKEKGDIPEGYSVSREKKERFSLILESASTNQTSMYLCASPPSTISGRFTKAFFGQGTRLTVV.

This clonotype was counted between two and nine times. V is TRBV9 and J is TRBJ1-2, with D uncertain. Trimming stripped 3 bases from V and 3 bases from J, with 12 bases between. Germline V lookup: CDR1 SGDLS, CDR2 YYNGEE. This CDR3 has 14 amino acids. CDR3 region: CASSDHGTHYGYTF. The CDR3 DNA follows: TGTGCCAGCAGCGACCACGGAACCCACTATGGCTACACCTTC. The full variable domain, with the rest looked up from reference TRBV9 and TRBJ1-2, is DSGVTQTPKHLITATGQRVTLRCSPRSGDLSVYWYQQSLDQGLQFLIQYYNGEERAKGNILERFSAQQFPDLHSELNLSSLELGDSALYFCASSDHGTHYGYTFGSGTRLTVV.

This clonotype occurred many times. V usage is TRBV20-1 and J usage is TRBJ2-3; 10 positions agree with TRBD2. Germline assignment: CDR1 DFQATT and CDR2 SNEGSKA (reference sequence). The CDR3 spans 16 residues. Unmatched junction bases numbered 5, after V lost 0 bases and J lost 2 bases. CDR3 sequence (DNA): TGCAGTGCTAGAGATCTCCTAGCGGGAGACACAGATACGCAGTATTTT. This codes for CSARDLLAGDTDTQYF.

This clonotype was seen a few times. The chain has TRBV7-2 and TRBJ1-4; no firm D call. The CDR3 is made up of 15 amino acids. The germline V and J ends were trimmed by 2 bases and 2 bases, with 9 bases remaining between them. The germline V gene has CDR1 SGHTA and CDR2 FQGNSA. Here the CDR3 reads CASSLWTWTNEKLFF. The CDR3 nucleotides read TGTGCCAGCAGCTTATGGACTTGGACTAATGAAAAACTGTTTTTT.

This clonotype was detected once. The rearrangement joins TRBV29-1 to TRBJ1-2; 8 nucleotides align to TRBD1. The CDR3 has 14 residues. From germline, CDR1 is SQVTM and CDR2 ANQGSEA. The junction had 9 bases not matched to a gene; V was cut back by 5 bases and J by 4 bases. The CDR3, as DNA: TGCAGCGTTCTTCAGGGGGCGCGGGGCTATGGCTACACCTTC. This sequence encodes CSVLQGARGYGYTF.

The J gene is TRBJ1-2, the V gene TRBV7-6, with a possible D match to TRBD1 (5 bases). The germline V and J ends were trimmed by 5 bases and 1 base, with 5 bases remaining between them. Germline CDR1 reads SGHVS; CDR2 reads FNYEAQ. The CDR3 extends over 12 amino acids. The CDR3 coding sequence is TGTGCCAGCAGCGACAGTAACTATGGCTACACCTTC. This gives the protein CASSDSNYGYTF.

The chain has TRBV4-2 and TRBJ1-3, with D uncertain. The germline V and J ends were trimmed by 4 bases and 4 bases, with 14 bases remaining between them. The germline gives CDR1 LGHNA, CDR2 YNFKEQ. The CDR3 has 15 amino acids. The CDR3 DNA sequence: TGTGCCAGCAGCCCCGGGCCCGGCGGAGGAAACACCATATATTTT. Its protein product is CASSPGPGGGNTIYF.

The chain is built from TRBV3-1 and TRBJ1-2; 7 bases match TRBD1. The CDR3 is made up of 15 amino acids. Germline values: CDR1 LGHDT, CDR2 YNNKEL (reference sequence). V lost 4 bases and J lost 8; bases outside the gene matches: 13. CDR3 sequence (DNA): TGTGCCAGCAGCCCCCCCGGGACAGCCTCCCGAGGCTACACCTTC. This sequence encodes CASSPPGTASRGYTF.

Concerning this clonotype: At one end, the junction sequence differs from germline, possibly due to a read error. The chain couples TRBV7-2 to TRBJ1-5; D is uncertain. Germline lookup yields CDR1 SGHTA and CDR2 FQGNSA. CDR3 length equals 12 residues. The CDR3 protein is CASSELNQPHHF. The CDR3 bases are TGTGCCAGCAGCGAACTAAATCAGCCCCACCATTTT.

The gene calls are TRBV12-3 or TRBV12-4 and TRBJ1-1; D unresolved. The length of the CDR3 is 15 residues. V was trimmed by 6 bases and J by 1 base, leaving 15 bases between them. The CDR3 spells CASRVLPEANTEAFF. The CDR3, as DNA: TGTGCCAGCAGGGTACTACCCGAAGCGAACACTGAAGCTTTCTTT.

The chain employs TRBV29-1 and TRBJ1-2, with D unclear. Germline CDR1 is SQVTM and CDR2 is ANQGSEA. The CDR3 spans 13 residues. V lost 1 base, J lost 8 bases, and 14 bases lay in between. In DNA, the CDR3 is TGCAGCGTTGAAGGGGCACAGTTCGCCGGCTACACCTTC. It codes for CSVEGAQFAGYTF.

V gene TRBV12-3 or TRBV12-4 combines with J gene TRBJ2-1; 8 bases are a match to TRBD1. Trimming at V came to 5 bases and at J to 4 bases, leaving 4 bases not matched to a gene. The CDR3 runs 14 residues. The CDR3 reads CASSKTGEYNEQFF. The CDR3 DNA is TGTGCCAGCAGTAAGACAGGGGAGTACAATGAGCAGTTCTTC.

This chain connects TRBV5-1 to TRBJ2-3; 8 bases align to TRBD2. Germline V gene lookup returns CDR1 SGHRS and CDR2 YFSETQ. The CDR3 runs 16 residues. J gave up 1 base and V 4 bases, and 8 bases lay outside the gene matches. Written as DNA, the CDR3 is TGCGCCAGCAGCGTGGGTCACGGGAGGGGCACAGATACGCAGTATTTT. Protein: CASSVGHGRGTDTQYF.

The rearrangement uses TRBV5-1 and TRBJ2-5; 9 bases are a match to TRBD1. From germline, CDR1 is SGHRS and CDR2 YFSETQ. J gave up 5 bases and V 4 bases, and 9 bases lay outside the gene matches. The CDR3 spans 15 residues. The CDR3 DNA follows: TGCGCCAGCAGCGTACTACAGGGGGCGGCGGAGACCCAGTACTTC. This codes for CASSVLQGAAETQYF.

In this sample, this clonotype turned up a few times. The chain is built from TRBV29-1 and TRBJ2-2; D unclear. Trimming shortened V by 1 base and J by 0 bases, and 6 bases separated the two germline ends. Germline V lookup: CDR1 SQVTM, CDR2 ANQGSEA. The length of the CDR3 is 14 residues. Here the CDR3 reads CSVEGGANTGELFF. The CDR3 coding sequence is TGCAGCGTTGAAGGAGGAGCGAACACCGGGGAGCTGTTTTTT.

This clonotype was seen a handful of times. The chain recombines TRBV10-3 with TRBJ1-2, with D maybe TRBD1 (5 bases). CDR3 length: 14 residues. Germline V gene sequence: CDR1 ENHRY, CDR2 SYGVKD. The V gene lost 1 base and the J gene lost 5 bases, with 11 bases spanning the gap. The CDR3 DNA reads TGTGCCATCAGTGAGTTCGACAGTTCGTATGGCTACACCTTC. Translated, it gives CAISEFDSSYGYTF.

The chain uses TRBV13 and TRBJ1-4; D gene ambiguous. This CDR3 contains 16 residues. Germline CDR1 is PRHDT and CDR2 is FYEKMQ (reference sequence). Trimming left V 0 bases short and J 8 bases short, with 16 bases between. The CDR3 spells CASSLGPDGVREKLFF. CDR3 DNA: TGTGCCAGCAGCTTAGGGCCGGACGGGGTGCGGGAAAAACTGTTTTTT.

V and J are TRBV11-3 and TRBJ1-1; D ambiguous. Germline V gene lookup returns CDR1 SGHNT and CDR2 YENEEA. V dropped 1 base and J dropped 3 bases, with 9 bases sitting between them. There are 14 residues in the CDR3. This CDR3 is CASSLAARDTEAFF. Written as DNA, the CDR3 is TGTGCCAGCAGCTTAGCGGCCCGGGACACTGAAGCTTTCTTT.

The rearrangement joins TRBV27 to TRBJ1-1; 10 positions agree with TRBD1. Per the germline V gene, CDR1 is MNHEY and CDR2 is SMNVEV (reference sequence). CDR3 length: 16 residues. V gave up 5 bases and J gave up 0 bases; unmatched junction bases: 6. CDR3 region: CASSRDRGGMNTEAFF. The CDR3 nucleotides are TGTGCCAGCAGTCGGGACAGGGGAGGGATGAACACTGAAGCTTTCTTT.